The present entry profiles one T cell receptor (beta chain) with its context. The antigen remains undetermined. The germline V gene has CDR1 SGHAT and CDR2 FQDESV (reference sequence). CDR3 length: 15 residues. After removal of 5 bases from V and 0 bases from J, the junction contained 5 bases not matched to a gene. Method: immunoSEQ multiplex PCR; TCRdb's copy keeps in-frame clones and lacks some. The repertoire holds tens of thousands of clones, with 88% as singletons. The data originate from a study of OX40 agonist ivuxolimab in advanced cancers. Study results and caveats: At doses 0.1 to 3.0 mg/kg, CD4+ and CD8+ clones expanded.

The chain couples TRBV11-1 to TRBJ2-7; 9 positions match TRBD1. This specimen was CD4+ or CD8+ T cells sorted from blood, taken in a trial of the OX40 agonist ivuxolimab. The receptor was derived from an adult with an advanced solid tumor such as melanoma, head and neck, liver or kidney cancer. The chain's CDR3 is CASSPRDRVSYEQYF. The CDR3 DNA follows: TGTGCCAGCAGCCCCCGGGACAGGGTCTCCTACGAGCAGTACTTC.